The sample holds many counts of the clone carrying this T cell receptor (beta chain). Its antigen is as yet unknown. Germline V gives CDR1 LGHNA, CDR2 YNFKEQ. V lost 3 bases, J lost 8 bases, and 4 bases stayed unmatched. The CDR3 runs 16 residues. The TCR beta libraries were generated through quantitative 5'-RACE incorporating molecular barcodes. Each CDR3 protein gets one entry after TCRdb re-called the 5' RACE reads with MiXCR. The table includes some 130,000 distinct CDR3 sequences, 6% to 8% detected once. This record belongs to a study of CD8 T cells in ankylosing spondylitis. Study results and caveats: Apparently characteristic of ankylosing spondylitis blood was a TCR beta motif (about 8 highly homologous variants). In the blood and synovial fluid of reactive arthritis, some motif variants had been previously reported. Significantly higher representation of disease-linked clones was reported for matched ankylosing spondylitis synovial fluid.

The chain carries TRBV4-2 and TRBJ2-1; 16 positions match TRBD2. The sample taken for sequencing was blood, either unsorted or a sorted T cell fraction (not recorded which). This TCR came from a female donor with ankylosing spondylitis or in good health (not recorded which). CDR3 bases: TGTGCCAGCAGCCAGGGACTAGCGGGGGGGGTGGATGAGCAGTTCTTC. Its translation is CASSQGLAGGVDEQFF.